This T cell receptor beta chain comes out of a study of blood T cell repertoires in COVID-19. The wider study: The origin of the acute and convalescent COVID-19 samples was the United States, Italy and Spain.

TCRdb's copy holds only in-frame clones and misses some; the assay was immunoSEQ multiplex PCR. There are about 110,000 clones in the sample; 81% occur only once, and over 35% lies in the top ten. The CDR3 length is 13 residues. V lost 10 bases and J lost 3, with 12 bases in between. Per the germline V gene, CDR1 is MDHEN and CDR2 is SYDVKM. The sequenced material came from peripheral blood. The chain joins TRBV28 to TRBJ1-4; D is undetermined. The clonotype comes from a man at least 80 years old with acute or convalescent COVID-19. The chain's CDR3 is CAIRSAANEKLFF. The CDR3 DNA sequence: TGTGCCATTCGATCCGCGGCTAATGAAAAACTGTTTTTT.